This T cell receptor beta chain appears in the sequencing data of a study of blood T cell repertoires in COVID-19 (TCRdb year 2020). In terms of the full investigation: The collaborator samples originated in the United States, Italy and Spain and spanned the acute and convalescent phases of COVID-19. Samples were obtained from the ongoing ImmuneRACE study (first 160 participants) and from 1,200 or so subjects provided by 6 global collaborators. Sample metadata almost always included a de-identified subject ID, COVID-19 status, age in years and sex. The repertoires were made available in a free public database intended to serve as a resource for research on the immune response to SARS-CoV-2. The material from the prospective study consisted of cDNA or gDNA derived from T cells, B-cell-depleted T cells, or PBMCs. HLA class I and class II types, where available, came from metadata supplied by the sample provider rather than from assay-based typing. Deeply sampled blood TCRbeta repertoires from subjects exposed to, actively infected with, or recovered from COVID-19 were included in the dataset. Paper-wide results and their limitations: How much clinical and demographic metadata was included differed by source and by participant, and the metadata was provided uncurated.

Of note for this clone: Its antigen is still unknown. The record has no base qualities; no much larger clone is one base away.

TCRbeta CDR3 regions were amplified from genomic DNA using the immunoSEQ Assay, a bias-controlled multiplex PCR. In the original analysis: The number of nucleated cells in each sample was estimated by amplification of reference gene primers within the assay. Sequence reads were collapsed and filtered to measure the absolute abundance of every unique TCRbeta CDR3 rearrangement. For each sample, productive Simpson clonality was calculated by taking the square root of Simpson's diversity index across productive rearrangements. TCRdb limited this immuneACCESS table to in-frame rearrangements with V and J called. A share of clones is missing; checked studies link under half to unresolved V genes, and the rest is unexplained. Clone size and V and J calls were adopted from that table, with D and trimming inferred from the DNA. The sample table records about 260,000 clones; approximately 88% of these occur just once. Clones ranked in the top ten supply more than 0.55% of the sample.

Including the terminal cysteine and phenylalanine, the CDR3 comprises 16 residues. This entry keeps only the CDR3 DNA: 48 bases, framed from base 1. Reading the germline V gene gives CDR1 MDHEN and CDR2 SYDVKM. Trimming accounts for 7 bases at V and 15 bases at J, while the number of junction bases matched to no gene is 20. Each collaborating institution followed its own protocols to collect whole blood in K2EDTA tubes. For TCRbeta analysis, collaborators shipped samples in one of three forms: frozen whole blood, isolated PBMCs, or DNA extracted from either of those sample types. The sequence came from a human donor in a cohort sampled during active COVID-19. The sequencing sample was made of peripheral blood. Recombination connected TRBV28 to TRBJ2-1, with 11 bases in between that match TRBD2. The DNA sequence is TGTGCCAGCACCCTAGGGGGTAGCGGGAGGGCCTTTTTCCGGTTCTTC. Translated, this gives CASTLGGSGRAFFRFF.